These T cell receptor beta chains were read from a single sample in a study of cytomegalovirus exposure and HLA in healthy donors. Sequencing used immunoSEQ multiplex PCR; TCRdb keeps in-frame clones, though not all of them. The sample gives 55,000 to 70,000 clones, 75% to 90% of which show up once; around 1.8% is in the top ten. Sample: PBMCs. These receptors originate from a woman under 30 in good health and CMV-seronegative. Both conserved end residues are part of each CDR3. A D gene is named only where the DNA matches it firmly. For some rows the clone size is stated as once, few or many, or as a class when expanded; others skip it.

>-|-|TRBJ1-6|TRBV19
TGTGCCAGTGCTTTGGCGGCCCCCTATAATTCACCCCTCCACTTT
CASALAAPYNSPLHF
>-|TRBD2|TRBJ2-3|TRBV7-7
TGTGCTAGCAGCCCGGGACTAGCCCCTTCAGATACGCAGTATTTT
CASSPGLAPSDTQYF
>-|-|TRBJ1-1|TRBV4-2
TGTGCCAGCAGCCGAACCTTGCCACAGAGATTGAACACTGAAGCTTTCTTT
CASSRTLPQRLNTEAFF
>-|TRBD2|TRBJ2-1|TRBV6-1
TGTGCCAGCAGTGAAAGGACTAGCGGGGGGTCTGAGCAGTTCTTC
CASSERTSGGSEQFF
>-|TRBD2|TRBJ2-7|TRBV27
TGTGCCAGCAGCTCTCCCTCACTAGCTGGACTAGCGGCCTACGAGCAGTACTTC
CASSSPSLAGLAAYEQYF
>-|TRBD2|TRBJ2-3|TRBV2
TGTGCCATCACTAGCGGGAGTCTCTCAACAGATACGCAGTATTTT
CAITSGSLSTDTQYF
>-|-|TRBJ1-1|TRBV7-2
TGTGCCAGCAGCTTAGTCGGGGGTGATACTGAAGCTTTCTTT
CASSLVGGDTEAFF
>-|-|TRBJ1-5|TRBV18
TGTGCCAGCTCACCGGGAGGCAATCAGCCCCAGCATTTT
CASSPGGNQPQHF
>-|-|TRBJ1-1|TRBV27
TGTGCCAGCAGTTTATCGCGGGGAACTGAAGCTTTCTTT
CASSLSRGTEAFF
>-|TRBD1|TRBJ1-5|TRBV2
TGTGCCAGCAGCGCAACAGGGGTGGATCAGCCCCAGCATTTT
CASSATGVDQPQHF
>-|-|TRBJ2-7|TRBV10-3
TGTGCCATAGACAATCTTTCCTACGAGCAGTACTTC
CAIDNLSYEQYF
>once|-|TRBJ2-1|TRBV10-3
TGTGCCATCAGCATTACTAGTGGCGGGCAGTTCTTC
CAISITSGGQFF
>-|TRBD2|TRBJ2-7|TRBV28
TGTGCCAGCAGTTCTCCTCCAGACCAGGTTAGGGCGGGGACTAGCGGCGAGCAGTACTTC
CASSSPPDQVRAGTSGEQYF
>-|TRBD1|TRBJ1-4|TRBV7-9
TGTGCCAGCAGCTTAGAAGGGACAGTGAATGAAAAACTGTTTTTT
CASSLEGTVNEKLFF
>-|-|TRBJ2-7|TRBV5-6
TGTGCCAGCAGCTTAGACGGGAGCTACGAGCAGTACTTC
CASSLDGSYEQYF
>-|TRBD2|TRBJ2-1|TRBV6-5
TGTGCCAGCAGGAGACTAGCGGGAGTGGGTGAACAGTTCTTC
CASRRLAGVGEQFF
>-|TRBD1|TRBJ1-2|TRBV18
TGTGCCAGCTCACCACTCGGACAGGGAGGTAACTATGGCTACACCTTC
CASSPLGQGGNYGYTF
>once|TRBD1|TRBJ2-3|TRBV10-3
TGTGCCATCAGTGTGACAGGGGATGTGACAGATACGCAGTATTTT
CAISVTGDVTDTQYF
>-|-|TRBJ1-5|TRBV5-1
TGCGCCAGCAGCGTACAGGGAGCCCATGGGACCCAGCATTTT
CASSVQGAHGTQHF
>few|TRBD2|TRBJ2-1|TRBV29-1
TGCAGCGTTAAGACTAGCGGGGGGGCCCCGGATGAGCAGTTCTTC
CSVKTSGGAPDEQFF
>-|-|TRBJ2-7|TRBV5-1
TGCGCCAGCAGCTTGAGCAGGGGAAACGAGCAGTACTTC
CASSLSRGNEQYF
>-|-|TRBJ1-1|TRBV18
TGTGCCAGCTCACTTCAAATGAACACTGAAGCTTTCTTT
CASSLQMNTEAFF
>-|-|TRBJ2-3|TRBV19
TGTGCCAGTAGTATCCGGCGGTCTAGCACAGATACGCAGTATTTT
CASSIRRSSTDTQYF
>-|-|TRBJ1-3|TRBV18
TGTGCCAGCTCACCCAAGGACAGTCTCTCTGGAAACACCATATATTTT
CASSPKDSLSGNTIYF
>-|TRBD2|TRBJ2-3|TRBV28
TGTGCCAGCACCCCAACTAGCGGGACGCAGTATTTT
CASTPTSGTQYF
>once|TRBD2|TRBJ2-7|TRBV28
TGTGCCAGTGAGACTAGCGGGAGGTACGAGCAGTACTTC
CASETSGRYEQYF
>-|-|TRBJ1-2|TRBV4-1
TGCGCCAGCAGCCAATCGGGGGGCATTAGCTATGGCTACACCTTC
CASSQSGGISYGYTF
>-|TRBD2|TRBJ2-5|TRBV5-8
TGTGCCAGCAGCGCTAGCGGGAGGGCCGGGGAGACCCAGTACTTC
CASSASGRAGETQYF
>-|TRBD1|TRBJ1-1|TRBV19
TGTGCCAGTAGTACGAGAGGGACAGTGGTTACTGAAGCTTTCTTT
CASSTRGTVVTEAFF
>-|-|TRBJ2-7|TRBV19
TGTGCCAGTAGTATTAAAGGGGATATGGACGAGCAGTACTTC
CASSIKGDMDEQYF
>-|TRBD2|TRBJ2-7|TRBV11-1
TGTGCCAGCAGCGCCACCTCCGGGGGGGGGCGGCACTTC
CASSATSGGGRHF
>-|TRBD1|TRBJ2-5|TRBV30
TGTGCCTGGAAGCAGGGGGCGTCAGAGACCCAGTACTTC
CAWKQGASETQYF
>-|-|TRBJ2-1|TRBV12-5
TGTGCTAGTGGTTTGGGACTCGGGACAACCTTCAATGAGCAGTTCTTC
CASGLGLGTTFNEQFF
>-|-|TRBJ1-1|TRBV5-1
TGCGCCAGCAGCTTCGGAGGGGATACTGAAGCTTTCTTT
CASSFGGDTEAFF
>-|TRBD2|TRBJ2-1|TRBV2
TGTGCCAGCAGGGCGGGACTAGCGGGGGGAGGGTACAATGAGCAGTTCTTC
CASRAGLAGGGYNEQFF
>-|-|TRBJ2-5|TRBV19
TGTGCCAGTAGTATCACCTTTTCGGGGGAGACCCAGTACTTC
CASSITFSGETQYF
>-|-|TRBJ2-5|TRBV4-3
TGCGCCAGCAGCCAAGATGTCGGGGTAGGGAGGGAGACCCAGTACTTC
CASSQDVGVGRETQYF
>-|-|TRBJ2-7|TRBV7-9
TGTGCCAGCAGCCTCGGACTCGGCACAGCGCAGTACTTC
CASSLGLGTAQYF
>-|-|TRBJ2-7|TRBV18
TGTGCCAGCTCAGAGACATTCGCCGAGCAGTACTTC
CASSETFAEQYF
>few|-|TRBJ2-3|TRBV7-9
TGTGCCAGCAGCTTGGGGGGAGCAGATACGCAGTATTTT
CASSLGGADTQYF
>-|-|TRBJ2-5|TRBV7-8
TGTGCCAGCAGCTTACGAGATGGCGGCCAAGAGACCCAGTACTTC
CASSLRDGGQETQYF
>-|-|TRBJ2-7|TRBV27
TGTGCCAGCAGTCCCCAGGGTGCGAACTACGAGCAGTACTTC
CASSPQGANYEQYF
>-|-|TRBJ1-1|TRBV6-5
TGTGCCAGCAGGTCCCGGGGTAGACCGAACACTGAAGCTTTCTTT
CASRSRGRPNTEAFF
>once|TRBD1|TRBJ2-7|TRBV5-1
TGCGCCAGCAGCACACCCCAAGAGGGACAGGGGTTCTCCTACGAGCAGTACTTC
CASSTPQEGQGFSYEQYF
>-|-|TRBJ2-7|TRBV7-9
TGTGCCAGCAGCTTAGCCATCCCCTACGAGCAGTACTTC
CASSLAIPYEQYF
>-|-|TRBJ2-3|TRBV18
TGTGCCAGCTCACCATTAGATTACTACACAGATACGCAGTATTTT
CASSPLDYYTDTQYF
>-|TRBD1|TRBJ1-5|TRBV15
TGTGCCACCAGCAGAGGGCAGGGGGCCGGTCAGCCCCAGCATTTT
CATSRGQGAGQPQHF
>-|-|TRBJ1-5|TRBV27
TGTGCCAGCAGTCTCCGCGGCCCGAGGGGCAATCAGCCCCAGCATTTT
CASSLRGPRGNQPQHF
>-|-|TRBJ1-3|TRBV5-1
TGCGCCAGCAGCTTGGACAGGGTAGGGAACACCATATATTTT
CASSLDRVGNTIYF